This T cell receptor (beta chain) stems from a study of neurological immune-mediated disorders. The study's findings and limits: Multiple sclerosis, the disease with the least TCR clonal expansion, fell below healthy controls, whereas HTLV-1-associated myelopathy showed the most. Across subjects, expanded clones had no CDR3 amino acid sequences in common, pointing to private repertoires in all groups. Phylogenetic grouping assigned the repertoires of 18 of 34 multiple sclerosis patients to one related-CDR3 cluster, which constitutes a possible signature.

In this sample, this clonotype turned up many times. The antigen is not known. The CDR3 has 10 amino acids. Trimming took off 3 bases at V and 12 bases at J, with 7 bases between the two ends. Germline CDR1 reads SGHKS; CDR2 reads YYEKEE (reference sequence). A single run covered 15-18 subjects with over 170 million TCR-beta sequences. MiXCR, applied by TCRdb to the 5' RACE reads, yields one record per CDR3 protein. The data contain some 61,000 distinct CDR3 sequences, about 4% of them singletons. The sequenced sample consisted of PBMCs. The genes are TRBV5-5 and TRBJ2-1; D unresolved. This TCR was recovered from a man aged 25 to 40 with multiple sclerosis. The CDR3 protein is CASSSMGQFF. The CDR3 nucleotides are TGTGCCAGCAGCTCGATGGGGCAGTTCTTC.